The 28 T cell receptor beta chains listed next were all sequenced from one sample in a study of early stage breast cancer tumors. The protocol was immunoSEQ multiplex PCR, while the TCRdb copy is restricted to in-frame clones and leaves out a portion. The sample records roughly 30,000 clones, around 67% being singletons. Material for sequencing was blood. Receptors originate from a person aged 40-50 years with breast cancer.

This clone appeared a single time. The V and J genes are TRBV4-2 and TRBJ2-5; 9 nucleotides match TRBD2. With 0 bases clipped from V and 5 bases from J, the junction kept 16 bases outside the gene matches. The CDR3 runs to 19 residues. Germline V gene data show CDR1 as LGHNA and CDR2 as YNFKEQ. Here the CDR3 DNA reads TGTGCCAGCAGCCAAGAAGGAGTATGGATAGCGGGAGAGGGCGAGACCCAGTACTTC. This sequence encodes CASSQEGVWIAGEGETQYF.

V usage is TRBV29-1 and J usage is TRBJ2-5; 7 bases are shared with TRBD1. The CDR3 is 14 amino acids. Losses at the gene ends were 6 bases for V and 0 bases for J; bases not matched to a gene: 7. Germline V lookup: CDR1 SQVTM, CDR2 ANQGSEA. DNA of the CDR3: TGCAGCGTATCCGGACAGGCAGACCAAGAGACCCAGTACTTC. It codes for CSVSGQADQETQYF.

This clone was recorded only once. V usage is TRBV5-5 and J usage is TRBJ2-7, with D perhaps TRBD1 (5 bases). The V and J ends lost 6 bases and 2 bases respectively, with 15 bases between them. Germline CDR1 SGHKS, CDR2 YYEKEE (reference sequence). CDR3 length: 14 amino acids. The CDR3 reads CASIGAPMAYEQYF. The CDR3 bases are TGTGCCAGCATAGGGGCCCCTATGGCCTACGAGCAGTACTTC.

This clone was detected only once. The rearrangement uses TRBV5-4 and TRBJ2-3; 13 nucleotides match TRBD2. The CDR3 is 18 amino acids. From germline, CDR1 is SGHNT and CDR2 YYREEE (reference sequence). Trimming cost V 3 bases and J 0 bases; bases outside gene matches: 7. The chain's CDR3 is CASSSGLAGPTSTDTQYF. The CDR3 DNA sequence: TGTGCCAGCAGCTCGGGACTAGCGGGACCCACTAGCACAGATACGCAGTATTTT. The full variable domain, rest sourced from reference TRBV5-4 and TRBJ2-3, is ETGVTQSPTHLIKTRGQQVTLRCSSQSGHNTVSWYQQALGQGPQFIFQYYREEENGRGNFPPRFSGLQFPNYSSELNVNALELDDSALYLCASSSGLAGPTSTDTQYFGPGTRLTVL.

The chain couples TRBV9 to TRBJ1-2; a weak D match, TRBD1 (5 bases). Germline assignment: CDR1 SGDLS and CDR2 YYNGEE. The V end lost 2 bases, the J end lost 1 base, and 9 bases lay between the germline ends. CDR3 length equals 14 residues. The CDR3 nucleotides read TGTGCCAGCAGCGTCCAGCAGGGTAACTATGGCTACACCTTC. Its protein product is CASSVQQGNYGYTF.

The V gene is TRBV28, the J gene TRBJ2-7, with unresolved D. The V gene's germline CDR1 is MDHEN and CDR2 SYDVKM. Between the trimmed V and J ends, which lost 3 bases and 4 bases, there was a span of 4 bases. The CDR3 has 11 amino acids. The CDR3 DNA sequence: TGTGCCAGCAGTTTGAGGTACGAGCAGTACTTC. The encoded protein is CASSLRYEQYF.

This chain links TRBV4-3 with TRBJ2-6, with 11 bases identical to TRBD2. The ends lost 2 bases at V and 3 bases at J; junction bases unmatched: 9. Germline lookup yields CDR1 LGHNA and CDR2 YSLEER. The length of the CDR3 is 19 residues. Here the CDR3 reads CASSQRELAGVLGANVLTF. CDR3 sequence (DNA): TGCGCCAGCAGCCAAAGGGAACTAGCGGGAGTTCTTGGGGCCAACGTCCTGACTTTC.

The gene calls are TRBV30 and TRBJ1-3, with a weak D call TRBD1 (6 bases). Trimming left V 0 bases short and J 2 bases short, with 17 bases between. Germline V gives CDR1 GTSNPN, CDR2 SVGIG (reference sequence). CDR3 length: 17 amino acids. CDR3 protein: CAWSVRGLRGPGNTIYF. The DNA of the CDR3 is TGTGCCTGGAGTGTACGGGGGCTGAGGGGCCCTGGAAACACCATATATTTT.

The chain links TRBV7-8 to TRBJ1-1; D perhaps matches TRBD1 (5 bases). CDR3 size: 15 residues. The V end was cut by 0 bases, the J end by 5 bases, with 13 bases between. Germline assignment: CDR1 SGHVS and CDR2 FQNEAQ. The CDR3 DNA follows: TGTGCCAGCAGCTTAGCGATGGGGCCCGGTACTGAAGCTTTCTTT. It is translated as CASSLAMGPGTEAFF.

The CDR3 is CASSAGQGDNLLQETQYF. The CDR3 bases are TGTGCCAGCAGCGCCGGACAGGGGGACAATTTGTTACAAGAGACCCAGTACTTC. The gene calls are TRBV7-9 and TRBJ2-5; 10 nucleotides match TRBD1. Trimming at V came to 5 bases and at J to 2 bases, leaving 14 bases not matched to a gene. From germline, CDR1 is SEHNR and CDR2 FQNEAQ (reference sequence). The CDR3 has 18 residues. The full variable domain, rest sourced from reference TRBV7-9 and TRBJ2-5, is DTGVSQNPRHKITKRGQNVTFRCDPISEHNRLYWYRQTLGQGPEFLTYFQNEAQLEKSRLLSDRFSAERPKGSFSTLEIQRTEQGDSAMYLCASSAGQGDNLLQETQYFGPGTRLLVL.

V usage is TRBV27 and J usage is TRBJ1-1; possibly TRBD1 for D (6 bases). V lost 9 bases and J 5 bases, leaving 22 bases between the germline ends. The CDR3 totals 15 residues. CDR1 and CDR2 from the germline V gene are MNHEY and SMNVEV (reference sequence). The CDR3 DNA is TGTGCCAGTGGGGGGGGCACAGGTAAGATGACTGAAGCTTTCTTT. Protein product: CASGGGTGKMTEAFF.

This clone appeared a single time. V usage is TRBV5-1 and J usage is TRBJ1-1, with 7 bases lining up with TRBD1. The V and J ends lost 4 bases and 9 bases, in that order; junction bases with no gene match: 6. In germline, CDR1 is SGHRS, CDR2 YFSETQ. This CDR3 contains 12 residues. The CDR3 loop is CASSQDRTKAFF. The CDR3 DNA sequence: TGCGCCAGCAGCCAGGACAGGACCAAAGCTTTCTTT.

The chain uses TRBV7-8 and TRBJ2-7, with D hard to call. This CDR3 is 14 amino acids long. CDR1 is SGHVS and CDR2 is FQNEAQ in the germline V gene. V was trimmed by 3 bases and J by 2 bases, leaving 11 bases between them. As DNA, the CDR3 is TGTGCCAGCAGCTTCGGGCAGAACGCCTACGAGCAGTACTTC. Encoded protein: CASSFGQNAYEQYF.

This clone was observed a handful of times. J is TRBJ2-7 and V is TRBV28, with D perhaps matching TRBD2 (6 bases). The germline V and J ends were trimmed by 5 bases and 8 bases, with 13 bases remaining between them. Germline loops: CDR1 MDHEN, CDR2 SYDVKM. There are 12 residues in the CDR3. CDR3 sequence: CASSPPRGKQYF. CDR3 nucleotide sequence: TGTGCCAGCAGTCCCCCCCGGGGGAAGCAGTACTTC.

The chain combines TRBV30 with TRBJ1-5, with D tentatively TRBD1 (5 bases). The V end lost 1 base, the J end lost 3 bases, and 7 bases lay between the germline ends. The CDR3 sequence is 13 residues long. The germline V gene encodes CDR1 GTSNPN and CDR2 SVGIG (reference sequence). The CDR3 spells CAWSDRFNQPQHF. The CDR3 DNA is TGTGCCTGGAGTGACAGGTTCAATCAGCCCCAGCATTTT. The whole variable domain, filled in from reference TRBV30 and TRBJ1-5, reads SQTIHQWPATLVQPVGSPLSLECTVEGTSNPNLYWYRQAAGRGLQLLFYSVGIGQISSEVPQNLSASRPQDRQFILSSKKLLLSDSGFYLCAWSDRFNQPQHFGDGTRLSIL.

On this clone itself: The germline gene is not matched at one end of the junction; a read error may be the cause. This chain links TRBV19 with TRBJ1-1; D gene ambiguous. The CDR3 is 15 residues long. The germline V gene encodes CDR1 LNHDA and CDR2 SQIVND (reference sequence). CDR3 sequence (DNA): TGTGCCAGTAGTATAGAGCGACGGGTGAACGCTGAAGCTTTCTTT. Translating gives CASSIERRVNAEAFF.

The rearrangement joins TRBV7-2 to TRBJ2-2; 14 bases align to TRBD2. The CDR3 covers 17 residues. The germline CDR1 and CDR2 sequences are SGHTA and FQGNSA. Losses at the gene ends were 4 bases for V and 3 bases for J; bases not matched to a gene: 4. The CDR3 DNA is TGTGCCAGCAGCTCGGGACTAGCGGGAGCATACACCGGGGAGCTGTTTTTT. Encoded protein: CASSSGLAGAYTGELFF.

This chain uses TRBV6-5 with TRBJ1-2; 10 positions match TRBD1. This CDR3 comprises 16 residues. Losses at the gene ends were 3 bases for V and 4 bases for J; bases not matched to a gene: 8. Germline CDR1 reads MNHEY; CDR2 reads SVGAGI. The CDR3 DNA follows: TGTGCCAGCAGTTATGCTCCCGGGACAGGGGCCTATGGCTACACCTTC. Protein: CASSYAPGTGAYGYTF.

The chain uses TRBV28 and TRBJ1-2, with 10 bases lining up with TRBD1. With 4 bases clipped from V and 5 bases from J, the junction kept 7 bases outside the gene matches. Germline V lookup: CDR1 MDHEN, CDR2 SYDVKM. This CDR3 is built from 15 residues. As DNA, the CDR3 is TGTGCCAGCAGTTCCGGACAGGGGGTTGATTATGGCTACACCTTC. This sequence encodes CASSSGQGVDYGYTF.

The J gene is TRBJ2-1, the V gene TRBV30; 10 nucleotides agree with TRBD2. V was pared by 7 bases and J by 8 bases, with 11 bases of the junction left unmatched. Germline V gene data show CDR1 as GTSNPN and CDR2 as SVGIG (reference sequence). The CDR3 is 14 amino acids. The CDR3: CASKTSGWTDEQFF. In DNA, the CDR3 is TGTGCCTCCAAGACTAGCGGGTGGACCGATGAGCAGTTCTTC.

CDR3 nucleotides: TGTGCCAGCAGTTTAAGACCCCAAAATCGGAATGAGCAGTTCTTC. This gives the protein CASSLRPQNRNEQFF. The V call is TRBV27, the J call TRBJ2-1; D not resolved. V lost 2 bases to trimming and J lost 7 bases, with 15 bases between them. Looked up from germline, CDR1 is MNHEY and CDR2 is SMNVEV (reference sequence). CDR3 size: 15 residues.

This clone has just a few counts. The V gene is TRBV2, the J gene TRBJ1-3; the D is unclear. Germline CDR1 and CDR2: SNHLY and FYNNEI. Trimming cost V 4 bases and J 0 bases, with 7 bases left between them. This CDR3 is 14 amino acids long. CDR3 bases: TGTGCCAGCAGTGTTGGTTACTCTGGAAACACCATATATTTT. Protein sequence: CASSVGYSGNTIYF. Filled out from reference TRBV2 and TRBJ1-3, the complete variable domain reads EPEVTQTPSHQVTQMGQEVILRCVPISNHLYFYWYRQILGQKVEFLVSFYNNEISEKSEIFDDQFSVERPDGSNFTLKIRSTKLEDSAMYFCASSVGYSGNTIYFGEGSWLTVV.

This chain joins TRBV7-9 and TRBJ1-5; D not certain. V lost 5 bases to trimming and J lost 5 bases, with 10 bases between them. This CDR3 is built from 13 residues. CDR1 and CDR2 from the germline V gene are SEHNR and FQNEAQ (reference sequence). Written as DNA, the CDR3 is TGTGCCAGCAGCCAGGCGGGTGATCAGCCCCAGCATTTT. Translation: CASSQAGDQPQHF.

By sample fraction, this clone is medium-sized. The chain couples TRBV7-2 to TRBJ1-2; 8 bases align to TRBD1. CDR1 is SGHTA and CDR2 is FQGNSA in the germline V gene. V lost 1 base, J lost 5 bases, and 9 bases stayed unmatched. The CDR3 contains 16 residues. Written as DNA, the CDR3 is TGTGCCAGCAGCTTAGGTGGCGCAGGGGGCGCTTATGGCTACACCTTC. Amino acid sequence: CASSLGGAGGAYGYTF.

The chain recombines TRBV10-1 with TRBJ2-5; 12 bases map to TRBD2. The J segment lost 0 bases and the V segment lost 7 bases, leaving 18 bases of the junction unmatched. Germline V gene data show CDR1 as WNHNN and CDR2 as SYGVQD (reference sequence). The CDR3 loop spans 20 amino acids. Here the CDR3 reads CASKDETSGRWGWDQETQYF. CDR3 in DNA: TGCGCCAGCAAAGACGAGACTAGCGGGAGATGGGGGTGGGACCAAGAGACCCAGTACTTC.

The sample holds a few counts of this clone. The gene calls are TRBV10-1 and TRBJ2-7; D is tentatively TRBD1 or TRBD2 (5 bases each). The V gene lost 3 bases and the J gene lost 5 bases, with 8 bases spanning the gap. Germline V gene lookup returns CDR1 WNHNN and CDR2 SYGVQD (reference sequence). The length of the CDR3 is 12 residues. The CDR3 is CASSDGDHEQYF. In nucleotides, the CDR3 is TGCGCCAGCAGTGACGGGGACCACGAGCAGTACTTC.

The V call is TRBV23-1, the J call TRBJ2-5, with TRBD2 as a possible D gene (6 bases). TRBV23-1 is known as an ORF, though its function is uncertain. The CDR3 consists of 12 residues. Trimming removed 7 bases from V and 5 bases from J, with 11 bases in between. CDR3 residues: CASTPGGETQYF. Written as DNA, the CDR3 is TGCGCCAGCACTCCAGGAGGGGAGACCCAGTACTTC.

The chain couples TRBV28 to TRBJ1-5; weak D call: TRBD1 (5 bases). Trimming removed 5 bases at V and 4 bases at J, with 12 bases between. There are 14 residues in the CDR3. The germline V gene encodes CDR1 MDHEN and CDR2 SYDVKM. This chain's CDR3 is CASSPMGGNQPQHF. In nucleotides, the CDR3 is TGTGCCAGCAGTCCAATGGGGGGGAATCAGCCCCAGCATTTT.